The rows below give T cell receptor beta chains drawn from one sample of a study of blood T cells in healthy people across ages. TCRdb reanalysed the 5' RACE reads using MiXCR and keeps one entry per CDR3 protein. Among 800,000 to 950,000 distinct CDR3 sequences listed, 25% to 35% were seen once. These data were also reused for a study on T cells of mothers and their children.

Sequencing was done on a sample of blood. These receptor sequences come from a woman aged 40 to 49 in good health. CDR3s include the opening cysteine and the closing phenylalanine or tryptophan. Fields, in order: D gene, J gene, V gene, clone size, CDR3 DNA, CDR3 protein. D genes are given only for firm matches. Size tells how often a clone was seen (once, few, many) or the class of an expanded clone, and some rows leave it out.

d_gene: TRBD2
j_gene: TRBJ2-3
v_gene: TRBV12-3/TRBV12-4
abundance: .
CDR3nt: TGTGCCAGCAGCCCCGGGGGGTTAACAGATGTGCAGTATTTT
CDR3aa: CASSPGGLTDVQYF

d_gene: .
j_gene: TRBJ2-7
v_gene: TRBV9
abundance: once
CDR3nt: TGCGCCAGCAGCGTAGCTATCGGGGGAGACGAGCAGTACTTC
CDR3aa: CASSVAIGGDEQYF

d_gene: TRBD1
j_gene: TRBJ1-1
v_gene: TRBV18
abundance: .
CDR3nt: TGTGCCAGCTCACCTTGGACAGGGGGCACGAACACTGAAGCTTTCTTT
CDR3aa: CASSPWTGGTNTEAFF

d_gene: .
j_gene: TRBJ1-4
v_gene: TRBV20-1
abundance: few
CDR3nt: TGCAGTGCTAGAATAGCGGGGGTAGAAGAAACTAATGAAAAACTGTTTTTT
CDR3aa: CSARIAGVEETNEKLFF

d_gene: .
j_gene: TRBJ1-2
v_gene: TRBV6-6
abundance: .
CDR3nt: TGTGCCAGCAGTAAACGACAAAGTGACTATGGCTACACCTTC
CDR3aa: CASSKRQSDYGYTF

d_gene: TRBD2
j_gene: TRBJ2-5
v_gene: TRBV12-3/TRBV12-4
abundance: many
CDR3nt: TGTGCCAGCAGCTCCCGGCGGCTAGCGGGGGCCGCGATGGAGACCCAGTACTTC
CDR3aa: CASSSRRLAGAAMETQYF

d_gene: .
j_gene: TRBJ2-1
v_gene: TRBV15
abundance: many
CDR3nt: TGTGCCACCAGCGGGCCTTGGAATGAGCAGTTCTTC
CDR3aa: CATSGPWNEQFF

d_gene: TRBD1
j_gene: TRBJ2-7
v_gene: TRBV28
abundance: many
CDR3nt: TGTGCCAGCATCCCACCGACAGGGGCGGGCTCCTACGAGCAGTACTTC
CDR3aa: CASIPPTGAGSYEQYF

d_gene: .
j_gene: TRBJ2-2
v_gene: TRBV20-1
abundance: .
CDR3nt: TGCAGTGCTGCATCGGGCGCTAGTCTAGACCGGGTCACGAACACCGGGGAGCTGTTTTTT
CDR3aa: CSAASGASLDRVTNTGELFF

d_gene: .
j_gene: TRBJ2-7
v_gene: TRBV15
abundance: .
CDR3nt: TGTGCCACCAGCAGAGAACAGAGCTACGAGCAGTACTTC
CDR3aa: CATSREQSYEQYF

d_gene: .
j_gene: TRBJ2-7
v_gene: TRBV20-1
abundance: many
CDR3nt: TGCAGTGCTACCCGGGACCGTCGCCCCTACGAGCAGTACTTC
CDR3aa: CSATRDRRPYEQYF

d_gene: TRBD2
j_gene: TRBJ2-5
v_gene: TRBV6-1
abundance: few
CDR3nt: TGTGCCAGCAGTGACCCCGGGGGGGAGTACCAAGAGACCCAGTACTTC
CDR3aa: CASSDPGGEYQETQYF

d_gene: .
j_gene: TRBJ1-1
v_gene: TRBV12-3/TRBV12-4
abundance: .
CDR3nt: TGTGCCAGCAGTTCTATGGGAGTGGAAGCTTTCTTT
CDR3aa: CASSSMGVEAFF

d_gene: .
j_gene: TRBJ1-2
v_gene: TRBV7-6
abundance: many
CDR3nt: TGTGCCAGCAGCGGGCAGGGTGAGACTTCTGGCTACACCTTC
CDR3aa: CASSGQGETSGYTF

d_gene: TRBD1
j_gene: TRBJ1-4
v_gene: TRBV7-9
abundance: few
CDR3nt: TGTGCCAGCAGCTTAGTCGGTGGGACAGGGGGCTTCTATGGCGAAAAACTGTTTTTT
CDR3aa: CASSLVGGTGGFYGEKLFF

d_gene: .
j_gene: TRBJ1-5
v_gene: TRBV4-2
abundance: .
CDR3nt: TGTGCCAGCAGCCTCACGGAAGGGGGTAATCAGCCCCAGCATTTT
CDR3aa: CASSLTEGGNQPQHF

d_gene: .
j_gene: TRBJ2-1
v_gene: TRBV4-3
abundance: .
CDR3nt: TGCGCCAGCAGCCAAGGGCTTAAGGGCTCCTACAATGAGCAGTTCTTC
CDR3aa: CASSQGLKGSYNEQFF

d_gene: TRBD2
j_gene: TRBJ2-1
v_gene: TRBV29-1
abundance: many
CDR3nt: TGCAGCGTTGGACTAGCCAATGAGCAGTTCTTC
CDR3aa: CSVGLANEQFF

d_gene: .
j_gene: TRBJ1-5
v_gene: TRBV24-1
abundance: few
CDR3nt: TGTGCCACCAGTGATTCACCCAGTAATCAGCCCCAGCATTTT
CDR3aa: CATSDSPSNQPQHF

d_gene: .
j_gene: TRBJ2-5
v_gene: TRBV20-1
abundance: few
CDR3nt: TGCAGTGCTAAGGGAGAGACCCAGTACTTC
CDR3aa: CSAKGETQYF

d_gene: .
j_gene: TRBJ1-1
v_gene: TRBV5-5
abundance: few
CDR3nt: TGTGCCAGCAGCTTTTCGGCAGGGAACACTGAAGCTTTCTTT
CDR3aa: CASSFSAGNTEAFF

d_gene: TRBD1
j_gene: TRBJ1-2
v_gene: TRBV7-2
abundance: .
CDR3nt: TGTGCCAGCAGCACGACCGGGACAGGGGGCCAGTGTGCCGGCTACACCTTC
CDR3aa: CASSTTGTGGQCAGYTF

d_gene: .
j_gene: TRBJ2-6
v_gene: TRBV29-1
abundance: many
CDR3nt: TGCAGCGTTTTTTCCTCTGGGGCCAACGTCCTGACTTTC
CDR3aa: CSVFSSGANVLTF

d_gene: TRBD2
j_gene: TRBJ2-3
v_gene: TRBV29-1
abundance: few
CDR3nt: TGCAGCGTCGGGGGGGCCAGAGATACGCAGTATTTT
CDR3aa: CSVGGARDTQYF

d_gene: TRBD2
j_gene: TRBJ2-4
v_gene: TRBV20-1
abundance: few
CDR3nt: TGCAGTGCTAGGTTTAGCGGGGACGGAAACATTCAGTACTTC
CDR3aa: CSARFSGDGNIQYF

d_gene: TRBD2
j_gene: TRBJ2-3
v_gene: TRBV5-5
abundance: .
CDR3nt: TGTGCCAGCAGCTTGGGCGGGAGGACGGTGGATACGCAGTATTTT
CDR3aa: CASSLGGRTVDTQYF

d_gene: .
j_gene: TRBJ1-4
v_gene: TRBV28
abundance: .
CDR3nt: TGTGCCAGCTCCGGTGGGGGGGAAAAACTGTTTTTT
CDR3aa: CASSGGGEKLFF

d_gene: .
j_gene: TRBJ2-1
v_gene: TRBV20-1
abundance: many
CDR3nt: TGCAGTGCTAGAGATCCTATAACTTTGACAGGAAGGGGGAATGAGCAGTTCTTC
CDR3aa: CSARDPITLTGRGNEQFF

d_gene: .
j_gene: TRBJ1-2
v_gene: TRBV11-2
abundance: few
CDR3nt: TGTGCCAGCAGCTCTACCGCCGGACAAGGGCTTGGCTACACCTTC
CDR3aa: CASSSTAGQGLGYTF

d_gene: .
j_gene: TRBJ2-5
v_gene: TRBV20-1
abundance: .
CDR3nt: TGCAGTGCTAGAGTTTTTGTGGAGACCCAGTACTTC
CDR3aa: CSARVFVETQYF

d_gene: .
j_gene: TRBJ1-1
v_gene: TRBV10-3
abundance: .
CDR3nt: TGTGCCATCAGTGAAGGCGGGGCCGAACCTGAAGCTTTCTTT
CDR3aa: CAISEGGAEPEAFF

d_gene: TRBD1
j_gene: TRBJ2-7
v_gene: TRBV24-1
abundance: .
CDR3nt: TGTGCCACCAGTGAGCCGGGACAGGGCTACAATGAGCAGTACTTC
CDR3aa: CATSEPGQGYNEQYF

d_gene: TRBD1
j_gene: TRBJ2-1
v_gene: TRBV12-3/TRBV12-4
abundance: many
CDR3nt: TGTGCCAGCAGTCTGACAGGGGGCCGAGATGAGCAGTTCTTC
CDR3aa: CASSLTGGRDEQFF

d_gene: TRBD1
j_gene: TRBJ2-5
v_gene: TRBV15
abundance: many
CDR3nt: TGTGCCACCAGCAGGGACAGGGGGCTAGAGACCCAGTACTTC
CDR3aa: CATSRDRGLETQYF

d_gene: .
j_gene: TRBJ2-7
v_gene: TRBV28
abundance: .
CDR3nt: TGTGCCAGCAGGCCCACAGGGCCCCCCTACGAGCAGTACTTC
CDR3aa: CASRPTGPPYEQYF

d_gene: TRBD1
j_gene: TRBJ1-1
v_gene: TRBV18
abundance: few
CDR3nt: TGTGCCAGCTCACCACCTTCGCGGACAGGGGCTGAAGCTTTCTTT
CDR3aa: CASSPPSRTGAEAFF

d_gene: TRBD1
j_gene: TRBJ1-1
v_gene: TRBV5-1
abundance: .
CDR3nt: TGCGCCAGCAGAACCGGGACAGGGACCACTGAAGCTTTCTTT
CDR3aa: CASRTGTGTTEAFF

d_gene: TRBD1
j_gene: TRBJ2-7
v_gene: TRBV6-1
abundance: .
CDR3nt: TGTGCCAGCAGTAAGCCGGGACAGGGCAGCTACGAGCAGTACTTC
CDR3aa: CASSKPGQGSYEQYF

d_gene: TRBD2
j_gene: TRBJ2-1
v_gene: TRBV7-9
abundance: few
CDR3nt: TGTGCCAGCAGCTCACCTAGCGGCGTAGTTGCTGAGCAGTTCTTC
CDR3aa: CASSSPSGVVAEQFF

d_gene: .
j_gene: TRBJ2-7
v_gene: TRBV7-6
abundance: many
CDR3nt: TGTGCCAGCAGCTTAGAGGTACAAGGCCCCTACGAGCAGTACTTC
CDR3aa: CASSLEVQGPYEQYF

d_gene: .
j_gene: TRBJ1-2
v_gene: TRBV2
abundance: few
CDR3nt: TGTGCCAGCAGCCAGAGGGACACTGCTCATGGCTACACCTTC
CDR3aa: CASSQRDTAHGYTF

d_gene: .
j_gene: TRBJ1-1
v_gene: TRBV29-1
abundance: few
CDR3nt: TGCAGCGTTCAATGGGGGGGGAACACTGAAGCTTTCTTT
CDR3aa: CSVQWGGNTEAFF

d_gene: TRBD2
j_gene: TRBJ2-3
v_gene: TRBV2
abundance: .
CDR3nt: TGTGCCAGCACTAGCGGGACCACAGATACGCAGTATTTT
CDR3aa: CASTSGTTDTQYF

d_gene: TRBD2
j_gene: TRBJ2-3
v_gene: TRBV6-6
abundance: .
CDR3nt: TGTGCCAGCAGGCCTAGCGGCCGAGCGGGAGATACGCAGTATTTT
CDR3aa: CASRPSGRAGDTQYF

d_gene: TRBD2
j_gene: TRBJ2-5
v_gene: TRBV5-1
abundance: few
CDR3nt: TGCGCCAGCAGCTTGGCTAGCGGGGGCACTCGGGGAGAGACCCAGTACTTC
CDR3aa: CASSLASGGTRGETQYF

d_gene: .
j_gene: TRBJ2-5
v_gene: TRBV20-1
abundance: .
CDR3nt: TGCAGTGCTGGGGGTGGGCACCTCCAAGAGACCCAGTACTTC
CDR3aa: CSAGGGHLQETQYF

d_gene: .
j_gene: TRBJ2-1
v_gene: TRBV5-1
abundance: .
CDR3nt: TGCGCCAGCAGCTTCCGGGACGCGTACAATGAGCAGTTCTTC
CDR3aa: CASSFRDAYNEQFF

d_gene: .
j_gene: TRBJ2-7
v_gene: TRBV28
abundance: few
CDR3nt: TGTGCCAGCAGTTTATCTGTTGGGGCAGGGGACTACGAGCAGTACTTC
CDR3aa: CASSLSVGAGDYEQYF

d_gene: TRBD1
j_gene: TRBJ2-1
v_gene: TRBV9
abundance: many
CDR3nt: TGTGCCAGCAGCGTAGTCGGACAGGGGGCGCGAAATGAGCAGTTCTTC
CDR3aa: CASSVVGQGARNEQFF

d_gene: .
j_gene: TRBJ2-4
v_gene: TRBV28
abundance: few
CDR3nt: TGTGCCACCTCCGTGACAGGAGCCCTAGCCAAAAACATTCAGTACTTC
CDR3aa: CATSVTGALAKNIQYF

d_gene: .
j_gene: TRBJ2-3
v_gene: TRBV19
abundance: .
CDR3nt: TGTGCCAGTAGTGATTGGCTTTTCACAGATACGCAGTATTTT
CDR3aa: CASSDWLFTDTQYF

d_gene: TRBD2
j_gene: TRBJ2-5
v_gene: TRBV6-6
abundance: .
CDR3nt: TGTGCCAGCAGCCCTACTAGCGGGGTTTTCCAAGAGACCCAGTACTTC
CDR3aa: CASSPTSGVFQETQYF

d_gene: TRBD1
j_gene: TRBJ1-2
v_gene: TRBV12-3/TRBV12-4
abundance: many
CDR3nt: TGTGCCAGCAAAACAGGGGGCTTGGGCTACACCTTC
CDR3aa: CASKTGGLGYTF

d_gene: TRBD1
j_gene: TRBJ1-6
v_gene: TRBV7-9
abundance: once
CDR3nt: TGTGCCAGCAGCTTCACAGGGGGGGCTTCACCCCTCCACTTT
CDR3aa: CASSFTGGASPLHF